The sequence of this T cell receptor (beta chain) was determined in a study of T-cell memory formation after mild COVID-19. General observations from the study: Contracting CD4+ clones were located mainly in CM and EM, and CD8+ clones in EMRA.

V shed 0 bases and J shed 4 bases, with 16 bases lying between them. The CDR3 sequence is 17 residues long. Germline CDR1 KGHDR, CDR2 SFDVKD. This clonotype was counted only a few times. Its matching antigen is unknown. MiXCR was run by TCRdb on the 5' RACE reads, yielding one entry per CDR3 protein. The table records around 510,000 distinct CDR3 sequences, about 20% of them present only once. Sequencing used PBMCs or a T cell subset sorted from them (not recorded which). V usage is TRBV24-1 and J usage is TRBJ2-3; TRBD2 is a possible D gene (6 bases). The source is an adult woman who had mild COVID-19 (a few samples of this study predate the infection). Cell type and time point are not known. The CDR3 DNA reads as TGTGCCACCAGTGATTTGCCAGGCCGGGAGTGGGCAGATACGCAGTATTTT. Translation: CATSDLPGREWADTQYF.